This T cell receptor (beta chain) comes out of a study of shared clonotypes between healthy human individuals (dated by TCRdb to 2019 to 2021). About the full investigation: A few men and a couple of women, aged 18 to 49 years, made up the cohort. Per donor, three plates each were used for CD4 naive and CD4 memory, two for CD8 naive, and one for CD8 memory. The study deeply sequenced blood TCR repertoires of about 5 healthy adults to estimate repertoire size and the extent of clonotype sharing between individuals. To increase sequencing depth and limit assay-specific biases, different laboratories used diverse techniques to prepare libraries and sequence TCR repertoires. Leukapheresis yielded between about 0.85 and 9 billion PBMCs per donor. On the study overall, not on this receptor specifically: Clonotypes shared by all four sorted-subset donors showed higher generation probabilities than non-shared clonotypes. Pairwise subsampling led to the expectation that sequencing depth would affect the degree of clonotype sharing among donors. Sampling was restricted to blood, and TCR repertoires in tissues likely differ from the TCR repertoires found in blood. The small number of donors limited the genetic and exposure-history diversity represented. Incomplete sequencing was indicated by rarefaction of sorted-subset datasets, despite the large sequencing depth. Across a few donors, approximately 5% of naive CD4, roughly 3.8% of naive CD8, 2% to 2.5% of memory CD4, and about 0.44% of memory CD8 clonotypes were shared. Larger estimated clonotype richness was generally found for naive subsets than for memory subsets.

In its sample, this clone was seen a few times. It has no known antigen specificity. No quality values exist for individual bases; no much larger clone is one base distant. The donors were healthy, HIV-negative adults with no recently reported acute infections or vaccinations. Only Caucasian adults living in Nashville, Tennessee, USA were represented among the donors. Magnetic negative selection was used to enrich CD4+ T cells, after which naive cells were positively selected on CD45RA and the negative fraction became the memory subset. Blood was obtained by leukapheresis, after which PBMCs were separated by Ficoll-Histopaque density gradient centrifugation and cryopreserved in liquid nitrogen vapor phase. Purity and quantity of every magnetically sorted T cell population were checked by analytical flow cytometry. Genomic DNA was isolated from every sorted fraction and measured by UV absorbance on a Nanodrop 2000c.

From a lookup of the germline V gene, CDR1 and CDR2 are LGHNT and FRNRAP. V and J are truncated by 7 bases and 3 bases respectively, leaving an intervening sequence of 13 bases. From the cysteine through the phenylalanine, the CDR3 covers 14 amino acids. Kept here is only the CDR3 DNA, which spans 42 bases and is read in frame from base 1. Using the deep immunoSEQ assay, multiplex PCR amplified TCR CDR3 regions from genomic DNA. Extracted genomic DNA from each cell subset was spread evenly across all wells of several immunoSEQ 96-well plates, with each plate serving as a replicate. For sorted subsets, approximately 210 ng of genomic DNA, equivalent to some 30,000 T cell genomes, went into each replicate PCR. The purified libraries were quantified using a Qubit 3.0 fluorometer, sized with a Bioanalyzer 2100, and then quantified again using the KAPA Library Quantification kit. Every immunoSEQ 96-well plate was sequenced on a separate single-read 150-cycle Illumina NextSeq 550 flow cell. For the original study's pipeline: Because the immunoSEQ output held only junctional sequences and lacked quality scores, the filtering could not match the filtering applied to full-length reads. Sequences were annotated with PyIR, a Python wrapper for IgBLAST v1.9, and V/J genes and CDR3 were assigned using IMGT germline references. Reads were filtered out if the reads had weak V/J assignments (E-value above 1e-6), no CDR3, stop codons, out-of-frame junctions, or ambiguous translated residues. A V3J clonotype was defined by an identical inferred V gene, J gene, and CDR3 amino acid sequence. The percentage overlap between two repertoires was calculated by dividing the number of shared unique clonotypes by the size of the smaller repertoire. Richness of each repertoire was evaluated using RTK rarefaction, the Chao1 estimator, and Recon v2.1 estimates of unobserved clonotypes. OLGA was used to compute generation probabilities for all TCRbeta clonotypes that the gDNA method yielded from a few donors. The source is immuneACCESS, and TCRdb retained only in-frame sequences with V and J called. Part of the clones is not carried over; for the studies checked, unresolved V genes explain less than half of this, and the remainder is unexplained. That table furnishes V, J and clone size, whereas the DNA furnished D and trimming. The sample profile shows around 1.1 million clones; 78% of them were found once. The ten biggest clones cover roughly 0.61% of the sample.

Sequenced: memory CD4+ T cells from PBMCs. What this sample's cell subset or site label stands for: CD45RA-negative fraction. The sequence joins TRBV12-5 to TRBJ1-5; the D region possibly corresponds to TRBD1 (5 bases align). The TCR originated in a young man in good health. Some clones in this sample may be carry-over from other donors' samples. The DNA is as follows: TGTGCTAGTGCCCCGGGGGGGTTCAATCAGCCCCAGCATTTT. This encodes CASAPGGFNQPQHF.